This T cell receptor (beta chain) originates from a study of blood T cell repertoires in COVID-19. Study-wide background: The samples span acute and convalescent COVID-19 from the United States, Italy and Spain. The analysed material was cDNA or gDNA that came from T cells, B-cell-depleted T cells, or PBMCs.

Authors' analysis steps: How many nucleated cells were present was estimated from reference gene primer amplification. Profiled with immunoSEQ multiplex PCR; TCRdb holds only in-frame clones, not every one. V and J calls and clone size are as listed in that table; D and trimming were resolved from the DNA. The sample has about 140,000 clones, approximately 80% seen once. V lost 0 bases and J lost 8; bases outside the gene matches: 6. Looked up from germline, CDR1 is GTSNPN and CDR2 is SVGIG (reference sequence). CDR3 size: 14 residues. The receptor comes from a woman aged 45-65 years with acute or convalescent COVID-19. The V call is TRBV30, the J call TRBJ1-2; 10 nucleotides line up with TRBD1. Sequenced: peripheral blood. The CDR3 here is CAWSVGQGTWGYTF. CDR3 sequence (DNA): TGTGCCTGGAGTGTGGGACAGGGGACTTGGGGCTACACCTTC.